This TCR beta chain appears in the sequencing data of a study of OX40 agonist ivuxolimab in advanced cancers. For the study at large: Patient treatment consisted of intravenous ivuxolimab administration every 2 weeks at 0.01 to 10 mg/kg. Prior checkpoint blockade (anti-PD-1, anti-PD-L1 or anti-CTLA-4) was permitted; about 40% had it.

CDR1 and CDR2 from the germline V gene are MNHNY and SVGAGI (reference sequence). Trimming shortened V by 8 bases and J by 8 bases, and 18 bases separated the two germline ends. This CDR3 comprises 13 residues. Exclusion of a patient followed from autoimmune disease history or systemic immunosuppression. The table came from immunoSEQ multiplex PCR; TCRdb's copy has only in-frame clones and leaves some out. Of 35,000 to 50,000 clones in the sample, more than 75% are singletons; the top ten hold about an eighth. The rearrangement joins TRBV6-6 to TRBJ1-2, with D unresolved. Here the sequenced sample was CD4+ or CD8+ T cells sorted from blood, taken in a trial of the OX40 agonist ivuxolimab. The TCR originated in an adult with an advanced solid tumor such as melanoma, head and neck, liver or kidney cancer. The DNA for the CDR3 is TGTGCCAGCTCCTTTTACTCCTCGGGAGGCTACACCTTC. This codes for CASSFYSSGGYTF.